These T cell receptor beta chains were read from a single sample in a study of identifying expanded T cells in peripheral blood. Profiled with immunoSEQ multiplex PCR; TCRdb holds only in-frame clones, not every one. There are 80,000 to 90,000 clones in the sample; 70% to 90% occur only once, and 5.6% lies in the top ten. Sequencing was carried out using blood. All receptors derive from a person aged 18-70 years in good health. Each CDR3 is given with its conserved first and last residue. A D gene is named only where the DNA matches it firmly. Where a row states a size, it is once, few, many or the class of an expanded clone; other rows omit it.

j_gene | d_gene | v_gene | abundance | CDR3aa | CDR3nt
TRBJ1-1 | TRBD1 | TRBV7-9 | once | CASSLALVRDRARSTEAFF | TGTGCCAGCAGCTTAGCGTTGGTTAGGGACAGGGCGAGGAGCACTGAAGCTTTCTTT
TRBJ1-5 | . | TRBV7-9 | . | CASSLEVLPQHF | TGTGCCAGCAGCTTAGAAGTCTTGCCCCAGCATTTT
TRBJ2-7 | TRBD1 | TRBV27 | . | CASSRDRGGRDEQYF | TGTGCCAGCAGTCGGGACAGGGGCGGACGGGACGAGCAGTACTTC
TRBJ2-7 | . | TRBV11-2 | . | CASSRYSYEQYF | TGTGCCAGCAGCCGTTACTCCTACGAGCAGTACTTC
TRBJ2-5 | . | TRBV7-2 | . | CASSSQASSEETQYF | TGTGCCAGCAGCTCCCAGGCGAGCTCCGAAGAGACCCAGTACTTC
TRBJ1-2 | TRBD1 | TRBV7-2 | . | CASSLETGGYGYTF | TGTGCCAGCAGCTTAGAGACAGGGGGCTATGGCTACACCTTC
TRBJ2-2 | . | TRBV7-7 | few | CASSQRRDRSTGELFF | TGTGCCAGCAGCCAGCGGCGGGACAGATCTACCGGGGAGCTGTTTTTT
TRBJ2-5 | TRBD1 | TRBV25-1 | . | CASSNIGTGDETQYF | TGTGCCAGCAGTAATATAGGGACAGGGGATGAGACCCAGTACTTC
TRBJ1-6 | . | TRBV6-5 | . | CASSPRGQRNSPLHF | TGTGCCAGCAGCCCCCGGGGGCAACGAAATTCACCCCTCCACTTT
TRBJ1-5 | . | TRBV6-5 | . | CASSYYGNQPQHF | TGTGCCAGCAGTTACTATGGCAATCAGCCCCAGCATTTT
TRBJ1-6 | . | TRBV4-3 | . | CASSQAGDRNSPLHF | TGCGCCAGCAGCCAAGCCGGAGACAGGAATTCACCCCTCCACTTT
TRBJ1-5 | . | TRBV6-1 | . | CASSDYGDQPQHF | TGTGCCAGCAGTGATTACGGAGATCAGCCCCAGCATTTT
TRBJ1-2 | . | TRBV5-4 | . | CASSLGGGHLYGYTF | TGTGCCAGCAGCCTTGGTGGGGGACACCTCTATGGCTACACCTTC
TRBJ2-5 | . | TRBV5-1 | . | CASSLVGGETQYF | TGCGCCAGCAGCTTGGTTGGGGGAGAGACCCAGTACTTC
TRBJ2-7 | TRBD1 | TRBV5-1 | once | CASSLEDRGIYEQYF | TGCGCCAGCAGCTTGGAGGACAGGGGAATCTACGAGCAGTACTTC
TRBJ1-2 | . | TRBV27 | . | CASSLQSGVLGYTF | TGTGCCAGCAGTCTCCAATCAGGGGTTTTGGGCTACACCTTC
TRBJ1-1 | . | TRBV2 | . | CASRPTGNTEAFF | TGTGCCAGCAGACCGACAGGAAACACTGAAGCTTTCTTT
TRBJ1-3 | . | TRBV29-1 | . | CSVSASGNTIYF | TGCAGCGTTAGCGCTAGTGGAAACACCATATATTTT
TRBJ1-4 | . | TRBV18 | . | CASSHTGRSTNEKLFF | TGTGCCAGCTCTCATACCGGGCGTTCAACTAATGAAAAACTGTTTTTT
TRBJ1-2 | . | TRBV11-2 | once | CASSVAPQDYGYTF | TGTGCCAGCAGCGTAGCCCCCCAGGACTATGGCTACACCTTC
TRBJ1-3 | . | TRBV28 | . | CASRSHLSSGNTIYF | TGTGCCAGCAGGAGCCACCTAAGCTCTGGAAACACCATATATTTT
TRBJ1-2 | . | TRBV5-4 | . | CASSGRVDYGYTF | TGTGCCAGCAGCGGAAGGGTTGACTATGGCTACACCTTC
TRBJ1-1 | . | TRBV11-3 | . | CASSRRDTMNTEAFF | TGTGCCAGCAGCCGCCGGGACACCATGAACACTGAAGCTTTCTTT
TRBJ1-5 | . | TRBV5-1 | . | CASSLSWGNQPQHF | TGCGCCAGCAGCTTGAGTTGGGGAAATCAGCCCCAGCATTTT
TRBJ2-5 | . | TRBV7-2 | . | CASSRYQETQYF | TGTGCCAGCAGTCGGTACCAAGAGACCCAGTACTTC
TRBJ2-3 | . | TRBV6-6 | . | CASRGQGRDTQYF | TGTGCCAGCAGAGGTCAGGGTCGGGATACGCAGTATTTT
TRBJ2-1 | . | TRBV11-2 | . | CASRSFGHLTKGNEQFF | TGTGCCAGCAGATCCTTCGGGCACCTAACGAAGGGAAATGAGCAGTTCTTC
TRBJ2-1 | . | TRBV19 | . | CASSIGGQGMSYNEQFF | TGTGCCAGTAGTATAGGGGGGCAGGGGATGTCCTACAATGAGCAGTTCTTC
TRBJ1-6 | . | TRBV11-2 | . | CASSLDQGNSPLHF | TGTGCCAGCAGCTTAGATCAGGGTAATTCACCCCTCCACTTT